What follows are 12 T cell receptor beta chains derived from one specimen sequenced in a study of blood T cell repertoires in COVID-19. The method was immunoSEQ multiplex PCR; TCRdb's version includes in-frame clones alone and lacks a portion of them. In the table there are about 180,000 clones, approximately 80% of which are singletons. Sequenced: peripheral blood. These receptors were collected from a woman in her forties with COVID-19, enrolled during active disease.

The chain recombines TRBV28 with TRBJ1-4, with 8 positions matching TRBD1. Looked up from germline, CDR1 is MDHEN and CDR2 is SYDVKM. V shed 6 bases, J shed 7 bases, and the junction held 4 bases outside the gene matches. This CDR3 comprises 13 residues. The CDR3 sequence: CASSGQGAEKLFF. CDR3 in DNA: TGTGCCAGCAGCGGCCAGGGGGCTGAAAAACTGTTTTTT. The full variable domain, completed using reference TRBV28 and TRBJ1-4, is DVKVTQSSRYLVKRTGEKVFLECVQDMDHENMFWYRQDPGLGLRLIYFSYDVKMKEKGDIPEGYSVSREKKERFSLILESASTNQTSMYLCASSGQGAEKLFFGSGTQLSVL.

The chain has TRBV19 and TRBJ2-1; D perhaps matches TRBD1 (6 bases). The CDR3 sequence is 12 residues long. From germline, CDR1 is LNHDA and CDR2 SQIVND (reference sequence). The germline V and J ends were trimmed by 6 bases and 8 bases, with 11 bases remaining between them. For the CDR3, the DNA is TGTGCCAGTAGCCCACAGGGCCATGAGCAGTTCTTC. Amino acids: CASSPQGHEQFF.

Only a few counts were recorded for this clone. The genes are TRBV7-9 and TRBJ2-2, with no clear D. The CDR3 contains 14 residues. V was cut by 5 bases and J by 4 bases, with 11 bases left in between. Per germline, CDR1 SEHNR and CDR2 FQNEAQ (reference sequence). The CDR3: CASSLPRLTGELFF. For the CDR3, the DNA is TGTGCCAGCAGCCTCCCCAGGCTCACCGGGGAGCTGTTTTTT.

The rearrangement links TRBV5-1 to TRBJ2-1; D unclear. The CDR3 contains 11 residues. CDR1 and CDR2 (germline): SGHRS, YFSETQ. Trimming took off 4 bases at V and 8 bases at J, with 7 bases between the two ends. In DNA, the CDR3 is TGCGCCAGCAGCGAGCTAGATGAGCAGTTCTTC. Protein sequence: CASSELDEQFF.

This clone was seen a few times. The chain carries TRBV24-1 and TRBJ1-2; D remains ambiguous. Germline V lookup: CDR1 KGHDR, CDR2 SFDVKD. Trimming took off 6 bases at V and 8 bases at J, with 15 bases between the two ends. The CDR3 is 13 residues long. CDR3 in amino acids: CATSSAEGRGYTF. CDR3 bases: TGTGCCACCAGTTCGGCCGAGGGAAGGGGCTACACCTTC.

The genes are TRBV15 and TRBJ1-5, with 8 bases fitting TRBD1. V dropped 4 bases and J dropped 6; count of bases not matched to a gene: 8. CDR3 size: 15 residues. Germline lookup yields CDR1 LNHNV and CDR2 YYDKDF (reference sequence). CDR3 in amino acids: CATSTRGQGLQPQHF. CDR3 coding DNA: TGTGCCACCAGCACCCGCGGACAGGGCCTTCAGCCCCAGCATTTT.

V is TRBV5-6 and J is TRBJ2-1, with 8 bases lining up with TRBD1. V dropped 4 bases and J dropped 5; count of bases not matched to a gene: 5. Germline-derived CDR1 and CDR2 are SGHDT and YYEEEE. This CDR3 is 14 amino acids long. CDR3 loop: CASSRTGFNNEQFF. CDR3 DNA sequence: TGTGCCAGCAGCCGGACAGGGTTTAACAATGAGCAGTTCTTC.

The rearrangement joins TRBV28 to TRBJ2-3; 10 bases are shared with TRBD2. Per the germline V gene, CDR1 is MDHEN and CDR2 is SYDVKM. This CDR3 is built from 17 residues. J gave up 3 bases and V 0 bases, and 6 bases lay outside the gene matches. The CDR3 region has the DNA TGTGCCAGCAGTTTATGGCTAGCGGGAGTCGGGACAGATACGCAGTATTTT. Protein sequence: CASSLWLAGVGTDTQYF.

The rearrangement joins TRBV7-9 to TRBJ2-2, with D unresolved. The germline V gene has CDR1 SEHNR and CDR2 FQNEAQ (reference sequence). V lost 2 bases and J 4 bases, leaving 8 bases between the germline ends. The CDR3 sequence is 14 residues long. In nucleotides, the CDR3 is TGTGCCAGCAGCTTATCGCGTGGCACCGGGGAGCTGTTTTTT. This codes for CASSLSRGTGELFF.

The chain recombines TRBV5-4 with TRBJ1-2; possible D gene TRBD1, 5 bases. The CDR3 is 14 amino acids. Trimming left V 1 base short and J 12 bases short, with 19 bases between. Germline CDR1 is SGHNT and CDR2 is YYREEE (reference sequence). CDR3 nucleotides: TGTGCCAGCAGCTTGACGGGGGACGGGGCGGAAAACACCTTC. Translating gives CASSLTGDGAENTF.

This sequence joins TRBV4-1 and TRBJ2-7, with TRBD1 matching 9 bases. This CDR3 is built from 15 residues. Trimming removed 4 bases from V and 2 bases from J; junction bases left unmatched: 6. Germline V gene data show CDR1 as MGHRA and CDR2 as YSYEKL. The CDR3 DNA reads TGCGCCAGCAGCCCGGGACAGGGTCCCACCTACGAGCAGTACTTC. Amino acids: CASSPGQGPTYEQYF.

The chain is built from TRBV6-1 and TRBJ2-1; D is possibly TRBD2 (6 bases). The CDR3 is 20 amino acids. The germline V gene has CDR1 MNHNS and CDR2 SASEGT. With 3 bases removed from V and 2 bases from J, the gap between germline ends came to 26 bases. CDR3 protein: CASSEFPRDFVRTTYNEQFF. Written as DNA, the CDR3 is TGTGCCAGCAGTGAGTTCCCTCGGGACTTTGTTCGGACTACCTACAATGAGCAGTTCTTC.